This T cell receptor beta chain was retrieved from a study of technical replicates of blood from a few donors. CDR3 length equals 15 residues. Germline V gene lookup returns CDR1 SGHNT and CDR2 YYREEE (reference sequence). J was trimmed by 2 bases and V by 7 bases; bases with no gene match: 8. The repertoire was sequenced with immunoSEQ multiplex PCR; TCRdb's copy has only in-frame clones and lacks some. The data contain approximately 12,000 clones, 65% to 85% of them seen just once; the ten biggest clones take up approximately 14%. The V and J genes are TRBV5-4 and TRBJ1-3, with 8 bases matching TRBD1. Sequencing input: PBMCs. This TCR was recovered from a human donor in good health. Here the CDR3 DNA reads TGTGCCAGCTCCGGACAGGGAAAGGCTGGAAACACCATATATTTT. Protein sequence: CASSGQGKAGNTIYF. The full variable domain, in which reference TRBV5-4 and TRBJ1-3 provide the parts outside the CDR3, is ETGVTQSPTHLIKTRGQQVTLRCSSQSGHNTVSWYQQALGQGPQFIFQYYREEENGRGNFPPRFSGLQFPNYSSELNVNALELDDSALYLCASSGQGKAGNTIYFGEGSWLTVV.